A selection of T cell receptor beta chains follows, all from one sample in a study of blood T cell repertoires in COVID-19. Generated by immunoSEQ multiplex PCR, the TCRdb table keeps only in-frame clones and is missing some. The sample lists about 180,000 clones, roughly 85% occurring once. Sequenced: peripheral blood. These receptors originate from a man between 45 and 60 years old with active or convalescent COVID-19. Both conserved end residues are part of each CDR3. Fields, in order: CDR3 DNA, CDR3 protein, V gene, D gene, J gene, clone size. The D gene is left open where the match is weak. Clone size is not always given. Where it is, it says once, few, many or a class for expanded clones.

TGCAGCGTAGTTGGACTGTACTTCTACGAGCAGTACTTC,CSVVGLYFYEQYF,TRBV29-1,NA,TRBJ2-7,NA
TGTGCCACCCAACCACAGACAGGGGGATATGAGCAGTTCTTC,CATQPQTGGYEQFF,TRBV13,TRBD1,TRBJ2-1,NA
TGCAGTGCTTGGACAGCCTATGGCTACACCTTC,CSAWTAYGYTF,TRBV20-1,NA,TRBJ1-2,NA
TGTGCCAGCAGCTGGGGGACAGCCCAAGAGACCCAGTACTTC,CASSWGTAQETQYF,TRBV11-1,TRBD1,TRBJ2-5,NA
TGTGCCAGCTCACCAAGCGCTGGAATGGGCTATGGCTACACCTTC,CASSPSAGMGYGYTF,TRBV18,NA,TRBJ1-2,NA
TGTGCCAGTAGGTTAGGAGTTAATGAAAAACTGTTTTTT,CASRLGVNEKLFF,TRBV19,NA,TRBJ1-4,NA
TGCGCCAGCAGCTTTGGAGTCAGGGAGGGCGACGAGCAGTACTTC,CASSFGVREGDEQYF,TRBV5-1,TRBD2,TRBJ2-7,NA
TGTGCCAGCAGCCAGACCGGACTAGCGGGGATGAACACAGATACGCAGTATTTT,CASSQTGLAGMNTDTQYF,TRBV14,TRBD2,TRBJ2-3,NA
TGTGCCAGCAGCCGGGACAGAATGAACACTGAAGCTTTCTTT,CASSRDRMNTEAFF,TRBV5-4,TRBD1,TRBJ1-1,NA
TGCGCCAGCAGCGAACAGGGGCATAGCAATCAGCCCCAGCATTTT,CASSEQGHSNQPQHF,TRBV5-1,TRBD1,TRBJ1-5,NA
TGTGCCAGCACAAGAGGGACAGGGGGTTATGGCTACACCTTC,CASTRGTGGYGYTF,TRBV27,TRBD1,TRBJ1-2,NA
TGTGCCAGTAGTATAGTTGGGGGGAGGAACGGTGAAGCTTTCTTT,CASSIVGGRNGEAFF,TRBV19,NA,TRBJ1-1,once
TGTGCCAGCAGGAGGCTCCTGGATACGCAGTATTTT,CASRRLLDTQYF,TRBV2,NA,TRBJ2-3,NA
TGTGCCAGTAGTGCGCTCCTTGGAGACACTGAAGCTTTCTTT,CASSALLGDTEAFF,TRBV19,NA,TRBJ1-1,NA
TGCGCCAGCAGCCAAGATTATCAGGCTAACTATGGCTACACCTTC,CASSQDYQANYGYTF,TRBV4-1,NA,TRBJ1-2,NA
TGTGCCAGTAGTATCCCAGGGGTGCCCGGGGAGCTGTTTTTT,CASSIPGVPGELFF,TRBV19,NA,TRBJ2-2,NA
TGTGCCAGCAGCCTCCGGGACAGGGAAGAGACCCAGTACTTC,CASSLRDREETQYF,TRBV4-2,TRBD1,TRBJ2-5,few
TGTGCCAGCATAGGTGTTGGGGGGAACTCTAACTATGGCTACACCTTC,CASIGVGGNSNYGYTF,TRBV27,NA,TRBJ1-2,NA
TGTGCCATCAGGGAGAAGACTAGCGGGGTGGACAATGAGCAGTTCTTC,CAIREKTSGVDNEQFF,TRBV10-3,TRBD2,TRBJ2-1,few
TGTGCCAGCAGCCCACGGGGCACTGAAGCTTTCTTT,CASSPRGTEAFF,TRBV7-9,NA,TRBJ1-1,many
TGTGCCAGCACCGGGGGTAACTCCTACGAGCAGTACTTC,CASTGGNSYEQYF,TRBV27,NA,TRBJ2-7,few
TGCGCCAGCAGTCATCCAAACAGGGGTAAAGGAAACACCATATATTTT,CASSHPNRGKGNTIYF,TRBV23-1,TRBD1,TRBJ1-3,NA
TGTGCCAGCAGTCAATTACTAGGGACAGGGTACGCTGAAGCTTTCTTT,CASSQLLGTGYAEAFF,TRBV27,TRBD1,TRBJ1-1,NA
TGTGCCACCAGCACCACCAAGGCACAGTCCTACGAGCAGTACTTC,CATSTTKAQSYEQYF,TRBV15,NA,TRBJ2-7,NA
TGTGCCAGCAGCGTAGGTGGGGAGATTAACACTGAAGCTTTCTTT,CASSVGGEINTEAFF,TRBV9,NA,TRBJ1-1,NA
TGTGCCAGCAGTGGGGGGGGGAACTATGGCTACACCTTC,CASSGGGNYGYTF,TRBV28,NA,TRBJ1-2,NA
TGTGCCAGCGGACAAACGACCGGGGAGCTGTTTTTT,CASGQTTGELFF,TRBV12-3/TRBV12-4,NA,TRBJ2-2,NA
TGTGCCAGCAGCCTGAGTAACTCCTACGAGCAGTACTTC,CASSLSNSYEQYF,TRBV12-3/TRBV12-4,NA,TRBJ2-7,once
TGTGCCAGCAGCTTATTACTTAACTTTAGTCCCGGGACAGTTGGCACTGAAGCTTTCTTT,CASSLLLNFSPGTVGTEAFF,TRBV9,TRBD1,TRBJ1-1,NA
TGTGCCAGCAGTCCAATTAGCGGCCGTAACGAGCAGTACTTC,CASSPISGRNEQYF,TRBV27,NA,TRBJ2-7,NA
TGTGCCAGTAGTAGTCTCGATCAGCCCCAGCATTTT,CASSSLDQPQHF,TRBV19,NA,TRBJ1-5,NA
TGTGCCAGCAGTGAGGACAGGGCCTTTAATGAAAAACTGTTTTTT,CASSEDRAFNEKLFF,TRBV25-1,TRBD1,TRBJ1-4,NA
TGCAGCGTTCGGGAATATAGCAATCAGCCCCAGCATTTT,CSVREYSNQPQHF,TRBV29-1,NA,TRBJ1-5,NA
TGTGCCAGCAGTTACCCTGACGGACTTTATAATTCACCCCTCCACTTT,CASSYPDGLYNSPLHF,TRBV6-2/TRBV6-3,NA,TRBJ1-6,NA
TGTGCCACCAGTGAAAAAGCGGGAGGGGAACAAGAGACCCAGTACTTC,CATSEKAGGEQETQYF,TRBV24-1,TRBD2,TRBJ2-5,NA
TGTGCCACCAGCAGTTTGGGGGGACAGGTCTCCTATAATTCACCCCTCCACTTT,CATSSLGGQVSYNSPLHF,TRBV15,TRBD1,TRBJ1-6,NA
TGTGCCAGCAGTTTATGGGCAGGGGCTGGGTACGAGCAGTACTTC,CASSLWAGAGYEQYF,TRBV27,NA,TRBJ2-7,NA
TGTGCCAGTAGTATGAGGGACACCCGCGGTCAGCCCCAGCATTTT,CASSMRDTRGQPQHF,TRBV19,NA,TRBJ1-5,NA
TGCGCCAGCAGCCCCCTAGGGGGGAACACTGAAGCTTTCTTT,CASSPLGGNTEAFF,TRBV5-1,NA,TRBJ1-1,NA
TGTGCCAGCAGCCCTACAGCTATGAACACTGAAGCTTTCTTT,CASSPTAMNTEAFF,TRBV7-3,NA,TRBJ1-1,NA
TGCGCCAGCAGCGAACAGGGTGGGAACACTGAAGCTTTCTTT,CASSEQGGNTEAFF,TRBV5-1,NA,TRBJ1-1,NA
TGTGCCAGCAGCCCCGGACTAGCGGGGCGCACAGATACGCAGTATTTT,CASSPGLAGRTDTQYF,TRBV11-1,TRBD2,TRBJ2-3,NA
TGCGCCAGCAGCCAAGTCCGGACCGGGACTAGCGGGGGGACAGATACGCAGTATTTT,CASSQVRTGTSGGTDTQYF,TRBV4-1,TRBD2,TRBJ2-3,NA
TGTGCCAGCAGCGTACTAGCGGGGGGGCAAGAGACCCAGTACTTC,CASSVLAGGQETQYF,TRBV9,TRBD2,TRBJ2-5,NA
TGTGCCAGCAGGGAGGACAGTTCGAACACCGGGGAGCTGTTTTTT,CASREDSSNTGELFF,TRBV11-2,NA,TRBJ2-2,NA
TGTGCCAGTAGTATTAGGGAGCTCTCCTACAATGAGCAGTTCTTC,CASSIRELSYNEQFF,TRBV19,NA,TRBJ2-1,NA
TGTGCCAGCAGCTTGTCCGTGGGGACACTGTCTGGAGCTTTCTTT,CASSLSVGTLSGAFF,TRBV5-5,NA,TRBJ1-1,few
TGTGCCAGCAGCCCGGGGGACTATGGCTACACCTTC,CASSPGDYGYTF,TRBV12-3/TRBV12-4,NA,TRBJ1-2,NA
TGTGCCAGCAGCTTAAATGGGGGGTCTCCAGGAGAGCAGTTCTTC,CASSLNGGSPGEQFF,TRBV7-2,NA,TRBJ2-1,NA
TGTGCCAGCAGCCTGAACCAGGATCAGCCCCAGCATTTT,CASSLNQDQPQHF,TRBV7-3,NA,TRBJ1-5,NA
TGTGCCAGCAGGCCCGAGACAGGGAGGCTAAGCGGGGAGCTGTTTTTT,CASRPETGRLSGELFF,TRBV5-4,NA,TRBJ2-2,NA
TGTGCCAGTAGTAAAAGACTAGCGGGGGGGAATACCGGGGAGCTGTTTTTT,CASSKRLAGGNTGELFF,TRBV19,TRBD2,TRBJ2-2,NA
TGTGCCAGCTCCCGGACTAACTCTGGAAACACCATATATTTT,CASSRTNSGNTIYF,TRBV19,NA,TRBJ1-3,NA
TGTGCCAGCAGTTTTCGGACAGGGACGTCTGAAGCTTTCTTT,CASSFRTGTSEAFF,TRBV6-2/TRBV6-3,TRBD1,TRBJ1-1,NA
TGTGCCAGCAGCTTAATCCTAGCCCCCGGGAGAGAGCAGTTCTTC,CASSLILAPGREQFF,TRBV7-3,NA,TRBJ2-1,NA